A selection of T cell receptor beta chains follows, all from one sample in a study of T cells in localized non-small cell lung cancer. The repertoire was sequenced with immunoSEQ multiplex PCR; TCRdb's copy has only in-frame clones and lacks some. The sample has fewer than 15,000 clones, approximately 80% seen once; the top ten hold 28%. Sequenced material: peripheral blood, taken before any cancer treatment. All receptors come from a male donor at least 60 years old with stage I squamous cell lung carcinoma. The CDR3 runs from the conserved cysteine through the conserved F or W. D genes are given only for firm matches. Rows give clone size only sometimes, using once, few, many, or a class for an expanded clone.

D,V,size,J,DNA,CDR3
NA,TRBV7-9,NA,TRBJ2-3,TGTGCCAGCAGCTTATCCCTTGGGCCAGATACGCAGTATTTT,CASSLSLGPDTQYF
NA,TRBV19,NA,TRBJ1-2,TGTGCCAGTAGTATCTGGGACCCCCTCAGAGTCGGCTATGGCTACACCTTC,CASSIWDPLRVGYGYTF
NA,TRBV19,NA,TRBJ1-1,TGTGCCAGTAGTCTTTCTGGGGGGTTGAGTGAAGCTTTCTTT,CASSLSGGLSEAFF
NA,TRBV28,once,TRBJ1-2,TGTGCCAGCAGGATAACAGGGTATGGCTACACCTTC,CASRITGYGYTF
TRBD1,TRBV4-1,NA,TRBJ1-4,TGCGCCAGCAGCCCAGTCCTGACCGGGACAGGGGAGGAAAAACTGTTTTTT,CASSPVLTGTGEEKLFF
NA,TRBV18,NA,TRBJ2-3,TGTGCCAGCTCGCCCGTCGGAGATACGCAGTATTTT,CASSPVGDTQYF
NA,TRBV27,NA,TRBJ2-7,TGTGCCAGCAGCGTTTCGGGATCCTACGAGCAGTACTTC,CASSVSGSYEQYF
NA,TRBV19,NA,TRBJ2-7,TGTGCCAGTAGTATCACAGCAACCTACGAGCAGTACTTC,CASSITATYEQYF
TRBD2,TRBV7-2,NA,TRBJ2-2,TGTGCCAGCAGTGTTGAGGGAGGGCCGGGGGAGCTGTTTTTT,CASSVEGGPGELFF
NA,TRBV15,NA,TRBJ2-7,TGTGCCACCTCGCCCGAGACCGGGGACACGTATGAGCAGTACTTC,CATSPETGDTYEQYF
NA,TRBV2,NA,TRBJ2-5,TGTGCCAGCAGCGGGGGTAGGGGGGAAGAGACCCAGTACTTC,CASSGGRGEETQYF
NA,TRBV6-1,few,TRBJ1-4,TGTGCCAGCAGTTCCCGCGGAACAACTAATGAAAAACTGTTTTTT,CASSSRGTTNEKLFF
NA,TRBV2,NA,TRBJ2-7,TGTGCCAGCAGCCTTACAGGTTCCCCCTACGAGCAGTACTTC,CASSLTGSPYEQYF
NA,TRBV21-1,NA,TRBJ2-7,TGTGCCAGTACAGGGTCCTACGAGCAGTACTTC,CASTGSYEQYF
NA,TRBV5-1,NA,TRBJ1-2,TGCGCCAGCAGCTTGGATAGGACAACGGGAGGAGGCTACACCTTC,CASSLDRTTGGGYTF
TRBD2,TRBV19,NA,TRBJ2-7,TGTGCCAGTAGTATACAATTCGAAACGGGAGGGCAGTACTTC,CASSIQFETGGQYF
TRBD2,TRBV6-1,NA,TRBJ2-7,TGTGCCAGCAGTGGTTTGCGGGAGATTAAGTACGAGCAGTACTTC,CASSGLREIKYEQYF
NA,TRBV11-3,NA,TRBJ2-1,TGTGCCAGCAGCTCCATAGACAATGAGCAGTTCTTC,CASSSIDNEQFF
NA,TRBV6-1,NA,TRBJ1-5,TGTGCCAGCAGTGCAGTTTCAGGGGGCAATCAGCCCCAGCATTTT,CASSAVSGGNQPQHF
NA,TRBV11-2,few,TRBJ1-1,TGTGCCAGCAGCTCAACGACGGTTAACACTGAAGCTTTCTTT,CASSSTTVNTEAFF
TRBD1,TRBV18,once,TRBJ2-1,TGTGCCAGCTCGCTGCTGGGGACAGGGGAGCAGTTCTTC,CASSLLGTGEQFF
TRBD1,TRBV19,NA,TRBJ1-4,TGTGCCGGATCTTCAGGGGGCGCTAATGAAAAACTGTTTTTT,CAGSSGGANEKLFF
TRBD2,TRBV7-6,NA,TRBJ2-1,TGTGCCAGCAGCTTAGCGGGTGACCAGCGGGAGGGCCCCAATGAGCAGTTCTTC,CASSLAGDQREGPNEQFF
NA,TRBV7-9,NA,TRBJ2-7,TGTGCCAGCAGCTCAAGGGGTGAGCAGTACTTC,CASSSRGEQYF
NA,TRBV5-6,NA,TRBJ2-5,TGTGCCAGCAGCTCGACAGTACAAGAGACCCAGTACTTC,CASSSTVQETQYF
NA,TRBV6-5,NA,TRBJ2-1,TGTGCCAGCAGTTTCCAGGGAGCTGAGCAGTTCTTC,CASSFQGAEQFF
NA,TRBV2,NA,TRBJ2-7,TGTGCCAGCAGTGACTACTACGAGCAGTACTTC,CASSDYYEQYF
NA,TRBV6-1,NA,TRBJ2-6,TGTGCCAGCAGTGTAAAGTACTCTGGGGCCAACGTCCTGACTTTC,CASSVKYSGANVLTF
TRBD2,TRBV5-1,NA,TRBJ2-2,TGCGCCAGCATTGCGGCTAGCGGGACCAACGGGGAGCTGTTTTTT,CASIAASGTNGELFF
NA,TRBV5-6,NA,TRBJ1-4,TGTGCCAGCAGCTCGGGGTGGCAGGGGACTGAAAAACTGTTTTTT,CASSSGWQGTEKLFF
NA,TRBV19,NA,TRBJ2-3,TGTGCCAGTAGGCTTCTTGGGGCCACAGATACGCAGTATTTT,CASRLLGATDTQYF
TRBD1,TRBV27,NA,TRBJ1-2,TGTGCCAGCAGTTCCGGGACAGGGGGGTGGAATGGCTACACCTTC,CASSSGTGGWNGYTF
NA,TRBV5-1,once,TRBJ1-5,TGCGCCAGCAGCTTGGACACTAATCAGCCCCAGCATTTT,CASSLDTNQPQHF
NA,TRBV5-1,NA,TRBJ2-5,TGCGCCAGCAGCGGGGGGGACAGGATCCAAGAGACCCAGTACTTC,CASSGGDRIQETQYF
TRBD1,TRBV7-9,few,TRBJ1-2,TGTGCCAGCAGCTTAGGGGCAGGGGGCGGCTACACCTTC,CASSLGAGGGYTF
NA,TRBV5-1,NA,TRBJ2-7,TGCGCCAGCAGCTTGGTGGGGATCGAGTACGAGCAGTACTTC,CASSLVGIEYEQYF
TRBD1,TRBV7-2,NA,TRBJ1-5,TGTGCCAGCAGGAGGGACAGTTCTAGCAATCAGCCCCAGCATTTT,CASRRDSSSNQPQHF
NA,TRBV11-2,NA,TRBJ2-1,TGTGCCAGCAGCTTCTTCCAGAACAATGAGCAGTTCTTC,CASSFFQNNEQFF
NA,TRBV10-1,NA,TRBJ2-1,TGCGCCAGCAGTGATCGGGATTCCTACAATGAGCAGTTCTTC,CASSDRDSYNEQFF
TRBD1,TRBV11-2,NA,TRBJ2-7,TGTGCCAGCAGCTTAGGCCAGGGGGCTTACGAGCAGTACTTC,CASSLGQGAYEQYF
NA,TRBV18,NA,TRBJ2-3,TGTGCCAGCTCACCACTCCGTCAGGGATTTAGCACAGATACGCAGTATTTT,CASSPLRQGFSTDTQYF
TRBD2,TRBV11-2,NA,TRBJ2-5,TGTGCCAGCAGCCGCGGGGAAGTAGCGGGGATTCAAGAGACCCAGTACTTC,CASSRGEVAGIQETQYF
NA,TRBV11-3,NA,TRBJ2-3,TGTGCCAGCAGCCCAGGTGGAGGGGAAGGGGATACGCAGTATTTT,CASSPGGGEGDTQYF